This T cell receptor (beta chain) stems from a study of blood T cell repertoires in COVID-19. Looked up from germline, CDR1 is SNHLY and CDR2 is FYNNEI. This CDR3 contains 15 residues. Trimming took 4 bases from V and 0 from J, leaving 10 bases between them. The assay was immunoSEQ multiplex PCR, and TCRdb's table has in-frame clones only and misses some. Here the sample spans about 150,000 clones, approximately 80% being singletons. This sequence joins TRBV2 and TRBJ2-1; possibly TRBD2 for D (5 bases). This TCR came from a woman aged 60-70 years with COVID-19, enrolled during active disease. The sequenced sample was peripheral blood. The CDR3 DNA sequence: TGTGCCAGCAGTGTAATGGGGAGCTCCTACAATGAGCAGTTCTTC. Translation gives CASSVMGSSYNEQFF.